This T cell receptor (beta chain) was captured in a study of T-cell memory formation after mild COVID-19. This clonotype was counted at least ten times. Libraries for TCRalpha and TCRbeta carried sample barcodes and unique molecular identifiers via 5'RACE. Via MiXCR, TCRdb re-called the 5' RACE reads, giving one row per CDR3 protein. Of more than 120,000 distinct CDR3 sequences listed, roughly 6.2% are singletons. The clonotype comes from an adult woman who had mild COVID-19 (a few samples of this study predate the infection). Cell type and time point are not known. Sequences were obtained from PBMCs or a T cell subset sorted from them (not recorded which).

The DNA for the CDR3 is TGTGCCAGCAGTTTGGGTTGGACGAAATCACCCCTCCACTTT. This encodes CASSLGWTKSPLHF. The chain couples TRBV12-3 or TRBV12-4 to TRBJ1-6; D is undetermined. V was cut by 3 bases and J by 10 bases, with 13 bases left in between. There are 14 residues in the CDR3.